The rows below give T cell receptor beta chains drawn from one sample of a study of Ad26.COV2.S vaccination and SARS-CoV-2 variants. The table came from immunoSEQ multiplex PCR; TCRdb's copy has only in-frame clones and leaves some out. The sample has about 480,000 clones, 87% seen once. The specimen was peripheral blood, collected in a trial of Ad26.COV2.S vaccine versus placebo. Every receptor here comes from a person between 18 and 59 years old who received the Ad26.COV2.S COVID-19 vaccine or a placebo. CDR3s include the opening cysteine and the closing phenylalanine or tryptophan. A D gene is named only where the DNA matches it firmly. A row's size may be missing; if present it is once, few, many or a size class.

d_gene: -
v_gene: TRBV24-1
abundance: -
j_gene: TRBJ1-2
CDR3aa: CATSDTTWLYGYTF
CDR3nt: TGTGCCACCAGTGATACAACGTGGCTCTATGGCTACACCTTC

d_gene: -
v_gene: TRBV28
abundance: -
j_gene: TRBJ1-2
CDR3aa: CASRARAQGYGYTF
CDR3nt: TGTGCCAGCAGGGCCCGGGCCCAAGGCTATGGCTACACCTTC

d_gene: -
v_gene: TRBV5-4
abundance: -
j_gene: TRBJ2-3
CDR3aa: CASSTEVILGAQYF
CDR3nt: TGTGCCAGCAGCACCGAAGTGATACTTGGAGCGCAGTATTTT

d_gene: TRBD1
v_gene: TRBV5-1
abundance: -
j_gene: TRBJ1-2
CDR3aa: CASSLTGGLDGYTF
CDR3nt: TGCGCCAGCAGCTTAACAGGGGGACTGGATGGCTACACCTTC

d_gene: -
v_gene: TRBV28
abundance: -
j_gene: TRBJ2-1
CDR3aa: CASSLGWNEQFF
CDR3nt: TGTGCCAGCAGTTTGGGGTGGAATGAGCAGTTCTTC

d_gene: -
v_gene: TRBV5-4
abundance: -
j_gene: TRBJ1-6
CDR3aa: CASRRGGSYNSPLHF
CDR3nt: TGTGCCAGCCGCCGCGGCGGCTCCTATAATTCACCCCTCCACTTT

d_gene: TRBD2
v_gene: TRBV7-9
abundance: -
j_gene: TRBJ2-7
CDR3aa: CASTQTSGRFLSYEQYF
CDR3nt: TGTGCCAGCACCCAAACTAGCGGGAGGTTCCTATCCTACGAGCAGTACTTC

d_gene: -
v_gene: TRBV6-5
abundance: -
j_gene: TRBJ1-4
CDR3aa: CASRALNEKLFF
CDR3nt: TGTGCCAGCCGGGCCCTTAATGAAAAACTGTTTTTT

d_gene: TRBD2
v_gene: TRBV6-5
abundance: -
j_gene: TRBJ2-2
CDR3aa: CASSGLAGGTGELFF
CDR3nt: TGTGCCAGCTCAGGACTAGCGGGAGGAACCGGGGAGCTGTTTTTT

d_gene: -
v_gene: TRBV25-1
abundance: -
j_gene: TRBJ2-1
CDR3aa: CASSDPLGWEQFF
CDR3nt: TGTGCCAGCAGTGACCCACTAGGCTGGGAGCAGTTCTTC

d_gene: -
v_gene: TRBV27
abundance: -
j_gene: TRBJ1-2
CDR3aa: CASSLSPGQNYGYTF
CDR3nt: TGTGCCAGCAGTTTATCACCCGGCCAAAACTATGGCTACACCTTC

d_gene: -
v_gene: TRBV7-9
abundance: -
j_gene: TRBJ1-3
CDR3aa: CASSSGVLSGNTIYF
CDR3nt: TGTGCCAGCAGCTCAGGGGTCCTCTCTGGAAACACCATATATTTT

d_gene: -
v_gene: TRBV5-4
abundance: -
j_gene: TRBJ1-1
CDR3aa: CASSLSRSQTEAFF
CDR3nt: TGTGCCAGCAGCCTCTCCCGGAGCCAAACGGAAGCTTTCTTT

d_gene: TRBD2
v_gene: TRBV10-3
abundance: -
j_gene: TRBJ2-1
CDR3aa: CAISAGLAGFGEQFF
CDR3nt: TGTGCCATCAGTGCGGGACTAGCGGGATTCGGTGAGCAGTTCTTC

d_gene: -
v_gene: TRBV4-1
abundance: few
j_gene: TRBJ1-6
CDR3aa: CASSQDSANSPLHF
CDR3nt: TGCGCCAGCAGCCAAGATAGCGCCAATTCACCCCTCCACTTT

d_gene: TRBD2
v_gene: TRBV30
abundance: -
j_gene: TRBJ2-3
CDR3aa: CAWIGLAGSGAQYF
CDR3nt: TGTGCCTGGATTGGGTTAGCGGGATCAGGCGCGCAGTATTTT

d_gene: TRBD2
v_gene: TRBV6-1
abundance: -
j_gene: TRBJ2-7
CDR3aa: CASSVSGSSPLRGEQYF
CDR3nt: TGTGCCAGCAGTGTTAGCGGGAGCTCCCCCCTTCGTGGGGAGCAGTACTTC

d_gene: TRBD1
v_gene: TRBV5-4
abundance: -
j_gene: TRBJ1-1
CDR3aa: CASSPDRGFFDTEAFF
CDR3nt: TGTGCCAGCAGCCCAGACAGGGGCTTTTTTGACACTGAAGCTTTCTTT

d_gene: -
v_gene: TRBV6-2/TRBV6-3
abundance: -
j_gene: TRBJ1-2
CDR3aa: CASSLTGGYGYTF
CDR3nt: TGTGCCAGCAGTTTGACAGGAGGGTATGGCTACACCTTC

d_gene: TRBD1
v_gene: TRBV7-9
abundance: -
j_gene: TRBJ2-4
CDR3aa: CASSGVGDRQAKNIQYF
CDR3nt: TGTGCCAGCAGCGGAGTCGGGGACAGACAAGCCAAAAACATTCAGTACTTC

d_gene: -
v_gene: TRBV7-2
abundance: -
j_gene: TRBJ2-7
CDR3aa: CASSFKAGSQYF
CDR3nt: TGTGCCAGCAGCTTTAAGGCGGGGTCCCAGTACTTC

d_gene: -
v_gene: TRBV6-2/TRBV6-3
abundance: once
j_gene: TRBJ2-7
CDR3aa: CASSQGFEQYF
CDR3nt: TGTGCCAGCAGTCAGGGATTCGAGCAGTACTTC

d_gene: -
v_gene: TRBV30
abundance: -
j_gene: TRBJ2-7
CDR3aa: CAWSVLTTGQYF
CDR3nt: TGTGCCTGGAGTGTACTCACTACGGGGCAGTACTTC

d_gene: -
v_gene: TRBV11-3
abundance: -
j_gene: TRBJ2-7
CDR3aa: CASSLQGGTYEQYF
CDR3nt: TGTGCCAGCAGCTTACAGGGGGGGACCTACGAGCAGTACTTC

d_gene: TRBD2
v_gene: TRBV7-2
abundance: -
j_gene: TRBJ2-7
CDR3aa: CASSFLAGGAYEQYF
CDR3nt: TGTGCCAGCAGCTTTCTAGCGGGGGGGGCCTACGAGCAGTACTTC

d_gene: -
v_gene: TRBV7-8
abundance: -
j_gene: TRBJ1-1
CDR3aa: CASSLGRESTEAFF
CDR3nt: TGTGCCAGCAGCTTAGGCAGGGAAAGCACTGAAGCTTTCTTT

d_gene: -
v_gene: TRBV18
abundance: -
j_gene: TRBJ2-2
CDR3aa: CASSPPVSNTGELFF
CDR3nt: TGTGCCAGCTCACCACCGGTCTCGAACACCGGGGAGCTGTTTTTT

d_gene: TRBD2
v_gene: TRBV7-2
abundance: -
j_gene: TRBJ2-1
CDR3aa: CASSLGASGYNEQFF
CDR3nt: TGTGCCAGCAGCTTAGGGGCTAGCGGGTACAATGAGCAGTTCTTC

d_gene: TRBD1
v_gene: TRBV5-1
abundance: -
j_gene: TRBJ1-4
CDR3aa: CASKVSLQGVEKLFF
CDR3nt: TGCGCCAGCAAAGTCTCCCTACAGGGGGTTGAAAAACTGTTTTTT

d_gene: TRBD1
v_gene: TRBV19
abundance: -
j_gene: TRBJ1-5
CDR3aa: CASTRGRGSNQPQHF
CDR3nt: TGTGCCAGTACGAGGGGGCGCGGTAGCAATCAGCCCCAGCATTTT

d_gene: TRBD1
v_gene: TRBV19
abundance: -
j_gene: TRBJ1-2
CDR3aa: CASTDRGAYGYTF
CDR3nt: TGTGCCAGTACCGACAGGGGGGCCTATGGCTACACCTTC

d_gene: TRBD1
v_gene: TRBV28
abundance: once
j_gene: TRBJ1-1
CDR3aa: CASSPRTGQGSEAFF
CDR3nt: TGTGCCAGCAGTCCCCGGACAGGGCAGGGATCTGAAGCTTTCTTT

d_gene: -
v_gene: TRBV27
abundance: -
j_gene: TRBJ2-7
CDR3aa: CASSLSWESAYEQYF
CDR3nt: TGTGCCAGCAGTTTATCGTGGGAATCCGCCTACGAGCAGTACTTC

d_gene: -
v_gene: TRBV19
abundance: once
j_gene: TRBJ1-5
CDR3aa: CASSIDGSTVNSNQPQHF
CDR3nt: TGTGCCAGTAGTATAGATGGTTCGACAGTTAATAGCAATCAGCCCCAGCATTTT

d_gene: -
v_gene: TRBV19
abundance: -
j_gene: TRBJ1-1
CDR3aa: CASSVTPMNTEAFF
CDR3nt: TGTGCCAGTAGTGTAACACCGATGAACACTGAAGCTTTCTTT

d_gene: -
v_gene: TRBV28
abundance: -
j_gene: TRBJ1-5
CDR3aa: CASSLGGPQHF
CDR3nt: TGTGCCAGCAGTTTGGGTGGACCCCAGCATTTT

d_gene: -
v_gene: TRBV18
abundance: -
j_gene: TRBJ1-5
CDR3aa: CASSPRMDQPQHF
CDR3nt: TGTGCCAGCTCACCTAGAATGGATCAGCCCCAGCATTTT

d_gene: -
v_gene: TRBV6-5
abundance: -
j_gene: TRBJ2-7
CDR3aa: CASSPVRSYEQYF
CDR3nt: TGTGCCAGCAGCCCCGTACGATCCTACGAGCAGTACTTC

d_gene: -
v_gene: TRBV5-4
abundance: few
j_gene: TRBJ1-2
CDR3aa: CASSLYSGNYGYTF
CDR3nt: TGTGCCAGCAGCTTATACTCAGGGAATTATGGCTACACCTTC

d_gene: TRBD2
v_gene: TRBV5-4
abundance: -
j_gene: TRBJ2-1
CDR3aa: CASSPGTSGRNNEQFF
CDR3nt: TGTGCCAGCAGCCCGGGGACTAGCGGGAGGAACAATGAGCAGTTCTTC

d_gene: TRBD1
v_gene: TRBV2
abundance: -
j_gene: TRBJ1-6
CDR3aa: CASRGDRADNSPLHF
CDR3nt: TGTGCCAGCAGGGGGGACAGGGCTGATAATTCACCCCTCCACTTT

d_gene: TRBD1
v_gene: TRBV7-9
abundance: -
j_gene: TRBJ2-3
CDR3aa: CASSLLTGTADTQYF
CDR3nt: TGTGCCAGCAGCTTATTGACAGGGACGGCAGATACGCAGTATTTT